This TCR beta chain was captured by sequencing in a study of persistence of HIV-infected CD4 T cells. General study points: Bulk TCR data could not be restricted to HIV-1-infected CMV-responding cells. Within sorted populations, more oligoclonal TCRs accompanied more oligoclonal proviruses.

The immunoSEQ assay was version 4, run in survey mode. Clones were sequenced by immunoSEQ multiplex PCR, and TCRdb holds only the in-frame ones, with some missing. The top ten clones hold under 8% of a sample with approximately 30,000 clones, roughly 82% of them seen once. The stimulus was lysate of CMV-infected fibroblasts, about 11 ug/mL. Memory cells lacking CD40L and CD69 with high CD45RO were sorted. CD4+ T cell counts exceeded 400 cells/uL; CMV serology was positive. For around 19 hours, CD8-depleted PBMCs received anti-CD28/CD49d costimulation, a CD40-blocking antibody and enfuvirtide. This clone was observed a few times. The antigen is undetermined. The source of this sequence is an adult woman with HIV who was CMV-seropositive. The source material was CD4+ T cells sorted from PBMCs after roughly 18-hour stimulation, sampled from a patient who received antiretroviral therapy.

This CDR3 is CASSSGTSGINEQFF. The CDR3 bases are TGTGCCAGCAGCTCCGGGACTAGCGGGATCAATGAGCAGTTCTTC. The V and J genes are TRBV7-6 and TRBJ2-1; 13 nucleotides align to TRBD2. The CDR3 consists of 15 residues. V was pared by 4 bases and J by 6 bases, with 3 bases of the junction left unmatched. The germline V gene has CDR1 SGHVS and CDR2 FNYEAQ.